The 15 T cell receptor beta chains given below trace back to one sample, sequenced in a study of CD8+ T cells in alopecia areata. Treatment meaning: oral pan-JAK inhibitor, 5-10 mg twice daily. Sequencing relied on a cDNA template that was reverse transcribed from extracted RNA. Repertoires were generated with immunoSEQ multiplex PCR, while TCRdb's copy carries only in-frame clones and drops some. The sample has about 160,000 clones; approximately 62% are singletons. The sequencing used CD4+ T cells sorted from blood, collected at week 24, from a patient treated with tofacitinib. The receptors stem from a human donor with alopecia areata.

A single count supports this clone. The V and J genes are TRBV25-1 and TRBJ1-6; 8 bases are shared with TRBD1. The J segment lost 8 bases and the V segment lost 3 bases, leaving 9 bases of the junction unmatched. Germline V CDR1 and CDR2: MGHDK, SYGVNS. The CDR3 totals 16 residues. The chain's CDR3 is CASSDTGQGHHSPLHF. The CDR3, as DNA: TGTGCCAGCAGTGATACAGGACAGGGTCATCATTCACCCCTCCACTTT. Combining the CDR3 with reference TRBV25-1 and TRBJ1-6 gives the whole variable domain EADIYQTPRYLVIGTGKKITLECSQTMGHDKMYWYQQDPGMELHLIHYSYGVNSTEKGDLSSESTVSRIRTEHFPLTLESARPSHTSQYLCASSDTGQGHHSPLHFGNGTRLTVT.

The gene calls are TRBV29-1 and TRBJ2-5; no reliable D call. The V end lost 4 bases, the J end lost 1 base, and 10 bases lay between the germline ends. Germline V CDR1 and CDR2: SQVTM, ANQGSEA. The CDR3 has 13 residues. The CDR3 DNA reads TGCAGCGTTGGGGGTAGCCTCCAAGAGACCCAGTACTTC. Translating it yields CSVGGSLQETQYF.

This clone was counted a few times. The chain combines TRBV7-2 with TRBJ2-7; D possibly corresponds to TRBD2 (5 bases). This CDR3 spans 17 amino acids. Per the germline V gene, CDR1 is SGHTA and CDR2 is FQGNSA. V was pared by 2 bases and J by 5 bases, with 22 bases between. The CDR3 is CASSLSLLRDVGNEQYF. DNA of the CDR3: TGTGCCAGCAGCTTAAGCCTTCTACGGGATGTTGGCAACGAGCAGTACTTC.

The CDR3 loop reads CASSVLQANYGYTF. In DNA, the CDR3 is TGTGCCAGCAGCGTACTACAGGCGAACTATGGCTACACCTTC. The chain is built from TRBV9 and TRBJ1-2; the D gene is possibly TRBD1 (5 bases). CDR3 length: 14 amino acids. CDR1 and CDR2 from the germline V gene are SGDLS and YYNGEE. Trimming removed 1 base from V and 2 bases from J, with 9 bases in between.

This chain uses TRBV27 with TRBJ1-4, with a weak D call TRBD1 (5 bases). CDR1 and CDR2 (germline): MNHEY, SMNVEV (reference sequence). Trimming stripped 5 bases from V and 0 bases from J, with 13 bases between. The CDR3 has 16 residues. The DNA of the CDR3 is TGTGCCAGCAGTGGGGGAGGACTCACAACTAATGAAAAACTGTTTTTT. Its translation: CASSGGGLTTNEKLFF. The whole variable domain, filled in from reference TRBV27 and TRBJ1-4, reads EAQVTQNPRYLITVTGKKLTVTCSQNMNHEYMSWYRQDPGLGLRQIYYSMNVEVTDKGDVPEGYKVSRKEKRNFPLILESPSPNQTSLYFCASSGGGLTTNEKLFFGSGTQLSVL.

This clone has just a few counts. The chain has TRBV29-1 and TRBJ2-7; no firm D call. Germline V gene lookup returns CDR1 SQVTM and CDR2 ANQGSEA. CDR3 length: 13 residues. Trimming removed 4 bases at V and 3 bases at J, with 13 bases between. The CDR3 region is CSVAPVRNYEQYF. The CDR3, as DNA: TGCAGCGTTGCCCCCGTCCGAAACTACGAGCAGTACTTC.

This clone was counted a few times. V is TRBV10-3 and J is TRBJ1-4; 7 bases align to TRBD1. The germline CDR1 and CDR2 sequences are ENHRY and SYGVKD. The J segment lost 5 bases and the V segment lost 4 bases, leaving 13 bases of the junction unmatched. CDR3 length: 17 residues. CDR3 loop: CAISAGTVKDSNEKLFF. CDR3 coding DNA: TGTGCCATCAGTGCCGGGACAGTGAAAGACTCGAATGAAAAACTGTTTTTT.

This sequence joins TRBV10-3 and TRBJ2-5; no clear D gene. This CDR3 is 15 amino acids long. Trimming cost V 2 bases and J 0 bases, with 10 bases left between them. Germline lookup yields CDR1 ENHRY and CDR2 SYGVKD. The CDR3 spells CAISEPTRNQETQYF. The CDR3, as DNA: TGTGCCATCAGTGAGCCTACCAGGAACCAAGAGACCCAGTACTTC.

The chain couples TRBV29-1 to TRBJ2-7, with D uncertain. Germline-derived CDR1 and CDR2 are SQVTM and ANQGSEA. The CDR3 covers 11 residues. Trimming took off 0 bases at V and 4 bases at J, with 4 bases between the two ends. CDR3 DNA: TGCAGCGTTGAAGATCCGTACGAGCAGTACTTC. Translated, it gives CSVEDPYEQYF.

The J gene is TRBJ1-6, the V gene TRBV6-5; D ambiguous. Trimming pared 0 bases from V and 8 bases from J, leaving 11 bases between. CDR1 MNHEY and CDR2 SVGAGI come from the germline V gene. The CDR3 has 15 residues. Here the CDR3 DNA reads TGTGCCAGCAGTTACTCGAAGCGCTCACATTCACCCCTCCACTTT. This codes for CASSYSKRSHSPLHF.

J is TRBJ2-5 and V is TRBV4-2; 9 bases align to TRBD2. The J call may be faulty, since TRBJ2-7 better matches the DNA end. CDR3 length: 18 residues. Germline V CDR1 and CDR2: LGHNA, YNFKEQ. The DNA of the CDR3 is TGTGCCAGCAGCCAAGATACCCCTGGACTAGCGACCTCCTACGAGCAGTACTTC. It yields the protein CASSQDTPGLATSYEQYF.

The chain links TRBV29-1 to TRBJ2-7, with TRBD1 matching 11 bases. In germline, CDR1 is SQVTM, CDR2 ANQGSEA. V shed 6 bases, J shed 3 bases, and the junction held 7 bases outside the gene matches. The CDR3 covers 14 residues. This CDR3 reads CSVGPGQGGYEQYF. In DNA, the CDR3 is TGCAGCGTGGGACCGGGACAGGGGGGCTACGAGCAGTACTTC.

This clone was observed a single time. The chain links TRBV6-5 to TRBJ2-7, with 9 bases that match TRBD1. This CDR3 has 15 residues. Losses at the gene ends were 5 bases for V and 6 bases for J; bases not matched to a gene: 11. Germline CDR1 is MNHEY and CDR2 is SVGAGI. CDR3 coding DNA: TGTGCCAGCAGTCTACAGGGGGCCTACGGGGGCGAGCAGTACTTC. It specifies CASSLQGAYGGEQYF.

The chain links TRBV6-5 to TRBJ1-2; 10 bases fit TRBD1. Trimming took 8 bases from V and 2 from J; bases not matched to a gene: 8. This CDR3 is 15 amino acids long. Germline V gene sequence: CDR1 MNHEY, CDR2 SVGAGI. The CDR3 spells CASRPLGQGNYGYTF. As DNA, the CDR3 is TGTGCCAGCCGTCCCTTGGGACAGGGGAACTATGGCTACACCTTC.

This chain links TRBV5-1 with TRBJ2-4; 9 positions match TRBD1. With V trimmed by 3 bases and J by 0 bases, 4 bases remained unmatched. CDR3 size: 16 residues. In germline, CDR1 is SGHRS, CDR2 YFSETQ. CDR3 nucleotide sequence: TGCGCCAGCAGCTCCGGACAGGGGCCAGCCAAAAACATTCAGTACTTC. Its protein product is CASSSGQGPAKNIQYF.